This T cell receptor (beta chain) was captured in a study of blood T cell repertoires in COVID-19. Study at large: Acute-phase and convalescent COVID-19 samples originated in the United States, Italy and Spain. PBMCs, B-cell-depleted T cells, or T cells provided the cDNA or gDNA that made up the material.

The CDR3 extends over 18 amino acids. Germline CDR1 reads SGHTA; CDR2 reads FQGNSA. J lost 4 bases, V lost 1 base, and 13 bases had no gene match. The authors' processing: From reference gene primer amplification, estimates of nucleated cell counts were derived. Generated by immunoSEQ multiplex PCR, the TCRdb table keeps only in-frame clones and is missing some. D and trimming were read from the DNA, whereas the V and J calls and clone size are those reported in that table. Among 50,000 to 60,000 clones listed, 90% were seen once. Sample: peripheral blood. The sequence derives from a woman of 80 years or more with acute or convalescent COVID-19. V gene TRBV7-2 combines with J gene TRBJ2-1, with 7 bases aligning to TRBD2. The CDR3 spells CASSLGGWGGNEYNEQFF. The CDR3 region has the DNA TGTGCCAGCAGCTTAGGTGGCTGGGGGGGAAACGAATACAATGAGCAGTTCTTC.